This TCR beta chain was identified in a study of cytomegalovirus exposure and HLA in healthy donors (dated by TCRdb to the late 2010s). Concerning the study at large: An earlier analysis of several hundred of the donors reported about 250 Gb of sequence data and 120 million or so unique TCR beta sequences from roughly 180 million T cells. An early release that covered 500 to 800 HLA-typed donors contained approximately 290 gigabases of sequencing data and 75 million to 100 million unique TCR sequences. The genetic ancestry cluster associated with self-reported Caucasian donors included over 80% of the approximately 400 genotyped donors. The aim of the study was to test whether cataloging public T cell receptors could identify signatures of past pathogen exposure. The T cell repertoires of around 730 subjects were profiled by immunosequencing and related to cytomegalovirus serostatus. A separate validation cohort of 100 to 150 different subjects was used in addition to the approximately 700-subject first cohort. To predict cytomegalovirus infection status, the study brought together high-throughput TCR immunosequencing, statistical association of individual TCRs with disease status, and machine learning. A later analysis re-analyzed previously published TCR beta repertoires from 500 to 700 donors and added high-resolution HLA genotyping to study TCR occurrence patterns. Rather than using new phenotypic data, the later analysis identified candidate immune exposures from TCR beta sequences and from how often those sequences occurred across donors. In an earlier analysis of more than 550 of the donors, high-throughput TCR beta sequencing was used to judge whether each TCR beta V gene segment behaved as functional or pseudogenic. Donor age, sex, ethnicity and CMV serostatus were compiled together with the repertoire data. In a later genetic analysis, genome-wide SNP genotypes for about three fifths of the roughly 670 donors were used, and that subset was treated as a discovery cohort. All discovery cohort repertoires had been generated on a single sequencing platform. Both class I and class II loci were covered by HLA typing, at four-digit resolution. Typing coverage differed by locus: A, B, C, DRB1 and DQB1 were typed in roughly 620-640 donors, DQA1 in 500 to 550, DPA1 in 606, and DPB1 in about 450. A few DR-DQ haplotypes were handled as single units for association and clustering because linkage in the cohort was strong. On average, roughly 240,000 unique TCR beta nucleotide sequences were sequenced per donor among 398 genotyped donors of the cohort, with 15% to 20% of those sequences being non-productive. The research as a whole found: The earlier analysis of fewer than 750 of the donors excluded over 15 rarely observed V segments, including chromosome 9 orphons, because counts were too low. V-gene and J-gene trimming of TCR beta chains was associated with a missense DCLRE1C variant in a later genetic analysis, and the association was replicated in an independent cohort. In this cohort, only TCR beta chains were sequenced, and detectable features were limited by the absence of alpha or paired-chain data. The classifier was reported to diagnose cytomegalovirus status with high specificity and sensitivity in both the original and validation cohorts. Linkage disequilibrium might explain the correlated functional status among segregating V segments, but an unknown experimental factor could not be ruled out. The study listed 170 or so TCR beta chains as associated with cytomegalovirus. The sequencing pipeline was judged likely to have produced a cluster of highly shared sequence variants as a technical artifact. At a false discovery rate of 0.05, a later analysis linked about 16,000 TCR beta sequences to specific HLA alleles. In an earlier analysis of some 500 of the donors, most TCR beta V segments were observed in productive rearrangements about 87% or about 30% of the time, broadly matching IMGT annotations. A later analysis reported that several top co-occurrence clusters appeared linked to parvovirus B19, influenza, CMV and Epstein-Barr virus. CMV serostatus was the only immune exposure information available for the cohort. Assigning TCR associations to individual alleles was difficult when HLA alleles, especially DR and DQ, strongly co-occurred. Compared with the roughly 670-donor mean, donors in an Asian-associated ancestry cluster had fewer N-insertions in productive TCRs, according to a later genetic analysis. A further reported finding was that TCR beta sequences accurately predicted the HLA-A and HLA-B alleles for most subjects in the first cohort. Because HLA typing was missing for some donors at each locus, association tests included only the typed subset. A later analysis found that TCR association rates varied across HLA loci, with DRB1 alleles showing the most associated TCRs and HLA-C alleles the fewest. In a later analysis, most CMV-associated TCR beta chains were found to appear HLA-restricted, with HLA associations seemingly driven largely by CMV exposure. In vitro tests confirmed that a few of the cytomegalovirus-associated TCR beta chains recognize cytomegalovirus antigens. Compared with equally common non-associated chains, HLA-associated TCR beta chains in a later analysis were more clonally expanded and had lower generation probabilities. Across donors, most TCR sequences were observed very rarely, whereas some public TCRs were present in many individuals. According to the authors, the approach could potentially be generalized to other disease states and immunological phenotypes. Because the 87-base-pair reads could not distinguish some IMGT-functional V segments, including TRBV6-2 and TRBV6-3, those segments were excluded. Sequencing depth was assumed to be roughly uniform across donors in the presence/absence analyses, though that assumption may not hold.

The library relied on the immunoSEQ multiplex PCR assay. For the multiplex PCR, a mixture combining 60 forward primers for TCR Vbeta segments and 13 reverse primers for TCR Jbeta segments was used. The CDR3 region of rearranged TCR beta genes was amplified from genomic DNA with a multiplex PCR assay. The amplified TCR beta libraries were sequenced on the Illumina HiSeq System as 87-base-pair reads. The published analysis was carried out like this. A later analysis counted about 80 million unique TCR beta chains across the 690 or so repertoires, and about 10 million of these chains were shared by at least two donors. A nearest-neighbor algorithm error-corrected the raw reads and collapsed the reads into unique sequences, merging closely related sequences to remove PCR and sequencing errors. V, D and J gene segments were assigned by aligning CDR3 sequences to IMGT reference sequences. For a sequence to be retained, a match of at least six nucleotides to both a V gene segment and a J gene segment was required. A rearrangement was called productive if the CDR3 had no stop codons and remained in frame with V and J, and every other rearrangement was called non-productive. CDR3 was defined by IMGT convention, running from the second conserved V-encoded cysteine to the conserved J-encoded phenylalanine. The earlier analysis of about 530 of the donors excluded any sequence lacking an unambiguous match to a single V gene segment. In an earlier analysis of 587 of the donors, V segments were called functional above 56.7% productive rearrangements and were called segregating when the between-donor standard deviation exceeded 5%. A statistical classification framework was built for diagnosing cytomegalovirus status from the catalog of TCR beta chain sequences. In a later analysis, V and J genes were assigned by comparing TCR nucleotide sequences against IMGT/GENE-DB human TR gene sequences. The TCRdist pipeline was used in a later analysis to assign CDR3 sequences and most-parsimonious VDJ recombination scenarios. In a later analysis, each TCR beta chain was defined by its CDR3 amino acid sequence together with its V-gene family, and reads lacking a unique V-gene family were excluded. As a way to deal with suspected cross-contamination and a sequencing artifact, a later analysis dropped 450 to 600 nucleotide sequences that were highly shared and had low generation probability. For each public chain, a later analysis derived a clonal expansion index from normalized ranks of inferred template counts within each repertoire. In a later analysis, generation probabilities were computed with a VDJ recombination model fitted to out-of-frame rearrangements, and the resulting probabilities were checked against IGoR. A later analysis scored TCR-TCR, TCR-HLA and TCR-CMV co-occurrence with hypergeometric tests, applying a repertoire-size bias correction to TCR pairs. A later analysis estimated false discovery rates by permuting HLA or CMV assignments 20 times. In a later analysis, co-occurring TCRs were grouped with DBSCAN, and TCRdist sequence similarity was added when clustering was performed within HLA-allele-positive subsets. For co-occurrence clustering, repertoires with fewer than 30,000 or more than 120,000 public chains were excluded, along with about five repertoires with anomalous nucleotide sharing. TCRdb's version of the immuneACCESS table is confined to in-frame rearrangements and falls short of the full clone set. An unresolved V gene accounts for under half of the shortfall where checked; the remainder is of unknown origin. The V and J calls and the clone size are those of that table, but D and trimming were determined from the DNA. The sample table holds 40,000 to 50,000 clones. The ten largest clones take up more than 0.9% of the sample.

Points on this clone: The specificity of this receptor is unknown.

Trimming leaves V shorter by 2 bases and J shorter by 0 bases, with the junction holding 17 bases beyond the gene matches. The germline V gene specifies SGHRS as CDR1 and YFSETQ as CDR2. From the cysteine up to the phenylalanine, the CDR3 has a length of 20 residues. Kept here is only the CDR3 DNA, which spans 60 bases and is read in frame from base 1. The cohort was made up of 666 healthy bone marrow donors. All cohort members were sampled while nominally healthy, although unrecorded immune exposures were likely present. The donor tested CMV seronegative, placing the donor among the approximately 400 seronegative members of the cohort. A peripheral blood sample was collected from each donor, and TCR beta sequencing was performed on peripheral blood mononuclear cells. Genomic DNA was extracted from the blood cell samples with the Qiagen DNeasy Blood Extraction Kit.

The source is a woman in her thirties or forties in good health and CMV-seronegative. The chain is made from TRBV5-1 and TRBJ1-2, with 9 junctional bases fitting TRBD1. Sequencing was carried out using PBMCs. The CDR3 amino acid sequence is: CASSFLGQGVSKPANYGYTF. Here is the DNA: TGCGCCAGCAGCTTTTTGGGACAGGGTGTAAGTAAGCCAGCTAACTATGGCTACACCTTC.